One sample yielded the 25 T cell receptor beta chains listed below, sequenced in a study of cytomegalovirus exposure and HLA in healthy donors. PCR used 60 Vbeta primers and 13 Jbeta primers. TCRdb's copy holds only in-frame clones and misses some; the assay was immunoSEQ multiplex PCR. Of 200,000 to 250,000 clones listed, over 65% are singletons. The sequencing input was PBMCs. These receptors were obtained from a human donor in good health.

The CDR3 reads CASSRSQGYEQYF. CDR3 nucleotides: TGTGCCAGCAGTAGGAGCCAGGGCTACGAGCAGTACTTC. The chain recombines TRBV6-5 with TRBJ2-7; weak D call: TRBD1 (5 bases). The germline V gene has CDR1 MNHEY and CDR2 SVGAGI. Trimming removed 5 bases at V and 3 bases at J, with 11 bases between. This CDR3 contains 13 residues.

V is TRBV5-1 and J is TRBJ1-2; 7 nucleotides match TRBD1. Germline trimming cut 1 base from V and 2 bases from J; bases unmatched to any gene: 11. Germline CDR1 and CDR2: SGHRS and YFSETQ. The CDR3 is 17 residues long. The CDR3 reads CASSLISSTGANYGYTF. In nucleotides, the CDR3 is TGCGCCAGCAGCTTGATCTCCTCTACAGGGGCAAACTATGGCTACACCTTC.

CDR3 bases: TGTGCCAGCTCACCACTAACTAGCGGACTCTCCTACGAGCAGTACTTC. Its protein is CASSPLTSGLSYEQYF. The chain carries TRBV18 and TRBJ2-7, with 8 nucleotides matching TRBD2. Germline lookup yields CDR1 KGHSH and CDR2 LQKENI. The CDR3 is made up of 16 amino acids. The trim removed 1 base at V and 0 bases at J, leaving 5 bases unmatched.

This rearrangement joins TRBV6-5 to TRBJ1-2, with 7 bases that match TRBD1. The length of the CDR3 is 16 residues. Trimming at V came to 0 bases and at J to 7 bases, leaving 11 bases not matched to a gene. Germline values: CDR1 MNHEY, CDR2 SVGAGI. CDR3 region: CASSYSRYGQVAGYTF. The CDR3, as DNA: TGTGCCAGCAGTTACTCCCGTTACGGACAGGTCGCTGGCTACACCTTC.

Details on this clone: Distinct nucleotide sequences in the sample also encode this CDR3. The chain carries TRBV5-1 and TRBJ2-7; no clear D. CDR1 SGHRS and CDR2 YFSETQ come from the germline V gene. The CDR3 sequence is 13 residues long. V was cut by 0 bases and J by 6 bases, with 10 bases left in between. The CDR3 here is CASSLAARGEQYF. The CDR3 DNA is TGCGCCAGCAGCTTGGCGGCGCGCGGCGAGCAGTACTTC.

The gene calls are TRBV11-2 and TRBJ1-2, with D perhaps matching TRBD1 (5 bases). Germline CDR1 reads SGHAT; CDR2 reads FQNNGV. CDR3 length: 14 residues. Trimming shortened V by 5 bases and J by 4 bases, and 14 bases separated the two germline ends. This CDR3 reads CASSPETAPYGYTF. CDR3 sequence (DNA): TGTGCCAGCAGCCCAGAGACAGCACCCTATGGCTACACCTTC.

In its sample, this clone was seen once. V and J are TRBV10-3 and TRBJ1-1; 9 bases align to TRBD1. Unmatched junction bases numbered 7, after V lost 7 bases and J lost 7 bases. CDR1 is ENHRY and CDR2 is SYGVKD in the germline V gene. The CDR3 loop spans 13 amino acids. The DNA of the CDR3 is TGTGCCATCAATGCCGGGACAGGGCTTGAAGCTTTCTTT. This gives the protein CAINAGTGLEAFF.

The rearrangement joins TRBV14 to TRBJ2-1; the match to TRBD2 covers 11 bases. The germline V gene encodes CDR1 SGHDN and CDR2 FVKESK. The CDR3 contains 15 residues. V lost 5 bases and J lost 4; bases outside the gene matches: 4. The CDR3 spells CASSSGLAVYNEQFF. CDR3 coding DNA: TGTGCCAGCAGCTCGGGACTAGCGGTTTACAATGAGCAGTTCTTC.

J is TRBJ2-3 and V is TRBV7-9, with TRBD1 as a possible D gene (6 bases). The germline V gene encodes CDR1 SEHNR and CDR2 FQNEAQ (reference sequence). V lost 5 bases and J 2 bases, leaving 17 bases between the germline ends. The CDR3 has 16 amino acids. In DNA form, the CDR3 reads TGTGCCAGCAGCGATTACACAGGGTCCGCCACAGATACGCAGTATTTT. Translating gives CASSDYTGSATDTQYF. Complete variable domain (other parts from reference TRBV7-9 and TRBJ2-3): DTGVSQNPRHKITKRGQNVTFRCDPISEHNRLYWYRQTLGQGPEFLTYFQNEAQLEKSRLLSDRFSAERPKGSFSTLEIQRTEQGDSAMYLCASSDYTGSATDTQYFGPGTRLTVL.

V gene TRBV28 combines with J gene TRBJ2-7; D is possibly TRBD1 (6 bases). This CDR3 has 15 amino acids. From germline, CDR1 is MDHEN and CDR2 SYDVKM. V lost 7 bases, J lost 4 bases, and 20 bases lay in between. The CDR3 region has the DNA TGTGCCAGCATACCAGGGACACCATTGAAGTACGAGCAGTACTTC. It codes for CASIPGTPLKYEQYF.

V gene TRBV6-5 combines with J gene TRBJ2-4, with D hard to call. V dropped 0 bases and J dropped 0 bases, with 6 bases sitting between them. The germline CDR1 and CDR2 sequences are MNHEY and SVGAGI. This CDR3 has 15 amino acids. CDR3 bases: TGTGCCAGCAGTTACTCGCAGGCAGCCAAAAACATTCAGTACTTC. It yields the protein CASSYSQAAKNIQYF.

This clone is a singleton in its sample. This chain links TRBV9 with TRBJ1-2; 9 positions match TRBD1. The CDR3 is 15 residues long. V lost 3 bases, J lost 4 bases, and 7 bases stayed unmatched. Germline CDR1 and CDR2: SGDLS and YYNGEE. CDR3 amino acids: CASSDFGTGSYGYTF. The CDR3, as DNA: TGTGCCAGCAGCGACTTTGGGACAGGGAGCTATGGCTACACCTTC.

The chain carries TRBV5-4 and TRBJ2-2; D is unclear. The CDR3 covers 14 residues. Germline V gene data show CDR1 as SGHNT and CDR2 as YYREEE (reference sequence). The ends were cut back, 2 bases at V and 3 bases at J, with 8 bases in the middle. The CDR3 loop reads CASSFRVDTGELFF. Here the CDR3 DNA reads TGTGCCAGCAGCTTCCGGGTTGACACCGGGGAGCTGTTTTTT.

V is TRBV4-2 and J is TRBJ2-3; 7 bases align to TRBD2. The CDR3 contains 15 residues. V lost 4 bases and J lost 1; bases outside the gene matches: 5. Germline lookup yields CDR1 LGHNA and CDR2 YNFKEQ. The CDR3 here is CASSPHTSGTDTQYF. CDR3 DNA sequence: TGTGCCAGCAGCCCTCATACTAGCGGCACAGATACGCAGTATTTT.

V is TRBV27 and J is TRBJ2-6, with a possible D match to TRBD2 (5 bases). CDR3 size: 15 residues. CDR1 and CDR2 (germline): MNHEY, SMNVEV (reference sequence). V was pared by 3 bases and J by 2 bases, with 8 bases between. DNA of the CDR3: TGTGCCAGCAGTTTCTCACTAGCTGGGGCCAACGTCCTGACTTTC. Protein product: CASSFSLAGANVLTF.

The chain recombines TRBV19 with TRBJ2-5; 7 positions match TRBD1. The trim removed 5 bases at V and 5 bases at J, leaving 11 bases unmatched. The length of the CDR3 is 15 residues. Per the germline V gene, CDR1 is LNHDA and CDR2 is SQIVND (reference sequence). The CDR3 region has the DNA TGTGCCAGTAGTCGTCTCGGGACAGCCTCGGAGACCCAGTACTTC. As protein: CASSRLGTASETQYF.

This chain links TRBV11-2 with TRBJ1-2; 8 bases agree with TRBD1. Germline V gives CDR1 SGHAT, CDR2 FQNNGV. The CDR3 is 13 amino acids. V dropped 5 bases and J dropped 8; count of bases not matched to a gene: 7. Here the CDR3 reads CASSEYRGAGYTF. CDR3 sequence (DNA): TGTGCCAGCAGCGAGTACAGGGGGGCCGGCTACACCTTC. Full variable domain (rest looked up from reference TRBV11-2 and TRBJ1-2): EAGVAQSPRYKIIEKRQSVAFWCNPISGHATLYWYQQILGQGPKLLIQFQNNGVVDDSQLPKDRFSAERLKGVDSTLKIQPAKLEDSAVYLCASSEYRGAGYTFGSGTRLTVV.

This rearrangement joins TRBV2 to TRBJ1-5; maybe TRBD1 (6 bases). CDR1 and CDR2 from the germline V gene are SNHLY and FYNNEI. The V gene lost 0 bases and the J gene lost 0 bases, with 9 bases spanning the gap. The CDR3 consists of 16 residues. The CDR3 DNA sequence: TGTGCCAGCAGTGAAGCGGACAGCTATAGCAATCAGCCCCAGCATTTT. It is translated as CASSEADSYSNQPQHF.

CDR3 nucleotide sequence: TGTGCCAGCAGAGGACAGGGGGCTCATGGCTACACCTTC. This translates into CASRGQGAHGYTF. The rearrangement links TRBV9 to TRBJ1-2; TRBD1 agrees at 11 bases. Looked up from germline, CDR1 is SGDLS and CDR2 is YYNGEE. The CDR3 consists of 13 residues. J gave up 6 bases and V 5 bases, and 3 bases lay outside the gene matches.

In this sample, this clone turned up once. The rearrangement uses TRBV9 and TRBJ1-2, with unresolved D. Trimming pared 0 bases from V and 4 bases from J, leaving 13 bases between. The CDR3 is 15 residues long. The germline CDR1 and CDR2 sequences are SGDLS and YYNGEE. DNA for the CDR3: TGTGCCAGCAGCGTAGGTGCCGGGAGCACCTATGGCTACACCTTC. It encodes CASSVGAGSTYGYTF.

The chain is built from TRBV29-1 and TRBJ2-1; D is perhaps TRBD1 (5 bases). Looked up from germline, CDR1 is SQVTM and CDR2 is ANQGSEA. V lost 7 bases and J 0 bases, leaving 16 bases between the germline ends. The CDR3 runs 15 residues. CDR3 sequence: CSGSRAYLSYNEQFF. The DNA for the CDR3 is TGCAGCGGATCCAGGGCCTACCTCTCCTACAATGAGCAGTTCTTC.

The chain joins TRBV11-2 to TRBJ2-7, with TRBD2 identical over 8 bases. CDR3 length equals 16 residues. The germline V gene has CDR1 SGHAT and CDR2 FQNNGV. V trimming: 1 base; J trimming: 3 bases; junction bases outside the gene matches: 8. The CDR3 DNA reads TGTGCCAGCAGCTTAGTTGCGGGAGGAAGGTACTACGAGCAGTACTTC. Encoded protein: CASSLVAGGRYYEQYF.

The chain recombines TRBV14 with TRBJ1-2; D is undetermined. The CDR3 has 13 residues. Looked up from germline, CDR1 is SGHDN and CDR2 is FVKESK. V was clipped by 1 base and J by 7 bases, with 10 bases between them. CDR3 loop: CASSQVREGGYTF. For the CDR3, the DNA is TGTGCCAGCAGCCAAGTCCGGGAGGGTGGCTACACCTTC.

The genes are TRBV6-5 and TRBJ2-7, with D unresolved. Germline CDR1 is MNHEY and CDR2 is SVGAGI. The CDR3 is 15 residues long. V gave up 6 bases and J gave up 0 bases, with 15 bases separating them. CDR3 DNA sequence: TGTGCCAGCAGCCAAGGAAGAAGGAGCTCCTACGAGCAGTACTTC. Translation: CASSQGRRSSYEQYF.

The CDR3 is CASSPMRGSVSSIPYEQYF. The CDR3, as DNA: TGTGCCAGCAGCCCGATGAGAGGGAGTGTTAGTAGCATCCCCTACGAGCAGTACTTC. This chain links TRBV16 with TRBJ2-7; D may be TRBD2 (5 bases). The CDR3 sequence is 19 residues long. Germline CDR1 reads KGHSY; CDR2 reads FQNENV. Between the trimmed V and J ends, which lost 4 bases and 2 bases, there was a span of 27 bases.